This T cell receptor (beta chain) was documented in a study of T cell changes during pregnancy in multiple sclerosis. Germline CDR1 GTSNPN, CDR2 SVGIG (reference sequence). The CDR3 is 15 amino acids. Trimming left V 0 bases short and J 5 bases short, with 13 bases between. Only in-frame clones appear in the TCRdb table, and some are missing; sequencing was by immunoSEQ multiplex PCR. The data contain roughly 70,000 clones, over 80% of them seen just once; the ten biggest clones take up approximately 2.4%. The sequencing here drew on peripheral blood, taken before pregnancy. The TCR sequence derives from a female donor with multiple sclerosis, enrolled in a pregnancy study. The V call is TRBV30, the J call TRBJ2-2; no reliable D call. The CDR3 DNA sequence: TGTGCCTGGAGTGTACAAACCTCAAGAACCGGGGAGCTGTTTTTT. It specifies CAWSVQTSRTGELFF.